This entry concerns a single T cell receptor beta chain. It lacks a known antigen. Base qualities are missing; no much larger clone stands one base away. The data were produced on an Illumina NovaSeq 6000. TCRalpha and TCRbeta cDNA libraries were constructed by 5'RACE with constant-segment primers, with sample barcodes and unique molecular identifiers being introduced. RNA was extracted from every sample with Trizol reagent. Amplification of the libraries took two PCR steps, and the second step added a second sample barcode plus Illumina TruSeq adapters. Sequencing of libraries was performed on an Illumina NovaSeq with 2 x 150 bp paired-end reads. Processing in the source paper ran as follows. With migec v1.2.7, reads were demultiplexed and then collapsed into UMI-guided consensus sequences. Using mixcr v2.1.11, the UMI consensuses were aligned to TRA and TRB V and J templates and assembled into clonotypes. Clonotypes were classified as expanded or contracted when called significant by both edgeR and NoisET, with noise models trained on biological replicates. edgeR calls used a false discovery rate-adjusted p below 0.01 and a log2 fold-change threshold of 1. As an exploratory analysis of dynamics, max-normalized trajectories of the 1000 most abundant clonotypes were examined by PCA with hierarchical clustering. The CD4 or CD8 phenotype of responding clones was assigned using the separately sequenced CD4+ and CD8+ repertoires. TCRdb itself trimmed the public reads at Q25 with fastp, ran MiXCR and retained productive beta chains. Rows are unified per CDR3 protein, each entry keeping the most common DNA and genes. It is TCRdb's table, rather than the study itself, that gives the V and J calls and clone size. The sample records hundreds of thousands of distinct CDR3 sequences, roughly 19% of which are singletons. The ten largest clones add up to 20% to 25% of the sample.

Its CDR3 holds 14 amino acids, cysteine through phenylalanine. Solely the CDR3 DNA is kept, with 42 bases framed from the first base. PBMCs were isolated by Ficoll-Paque density gradient centrifugation. The data are from a study of T-cell memory formation after mild COVID-19 (dated by TCRdb to the early 2020s). General notes on the study: Most TCR sequence clusters were specific to one of the two donors. Two young, previously healthy adult volunteers made up the cohort, one male and one female. Longitudinal TCRalpha and TCRbeta repertoire sequencing tracked T-cell clones expanding and contracting after mild COVID-19 in a couple of donors. Results the study describes overall, beyond this receptor: Contracting CD4+ clones were found mainly in CM and EM memory subsets, while CD8+ clones were enriched in EMRA. Only two mild cases were covered in the study, and larger cohorts including severe cases with pre-infection samples were considered necessary. Balanced CD4/CD8 phenotypes were observed for clones contracting from day 15 to 85, whereas a bias towards CD4+ was observed for a second wave of clones expanding from day 15 to 37. The detection of some responding clones in pre-infection memory suggests that pre-existing cross-reactive memory T cells joined the SARS-CoV-2 response. SARS-CoV-2 specificity of the second-wave clones peaking on day 37 was not confirmed.

The source is a young man who had mild COVID-19 (a few samples of this study predate the infection). The sample titles of this study are shuffled in the database, so cell type and time point are left out; the donor was told from shared clones. In this chain, TRBV21-1 is recombined with TRBJ2-2; the D call of TRBD2 is as the table states it, not checked on the DNA. TRBV21-1 is flagged as a pseudogene. The sample was PBMCs or a T cell subset sorted from them (not recorded which). The CDR3 amino acid sequence is: CASSTQGASGELFF. The nucleotide sequence reads as follows: TGTGCCAGCAGCACCCAGGGAGCTAGCGGGGAGCTGTTTTTT.